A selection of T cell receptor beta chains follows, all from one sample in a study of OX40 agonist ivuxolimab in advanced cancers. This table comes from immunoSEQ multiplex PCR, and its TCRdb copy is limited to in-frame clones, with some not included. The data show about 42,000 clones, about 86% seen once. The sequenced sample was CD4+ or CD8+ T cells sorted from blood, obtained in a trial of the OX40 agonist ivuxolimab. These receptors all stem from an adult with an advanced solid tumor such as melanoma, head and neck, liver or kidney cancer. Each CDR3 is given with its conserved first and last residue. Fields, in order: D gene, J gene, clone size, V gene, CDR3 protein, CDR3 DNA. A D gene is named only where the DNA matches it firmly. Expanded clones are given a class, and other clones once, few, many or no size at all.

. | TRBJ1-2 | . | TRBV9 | CASSVDTEKGYTF | TGTGCCAGCAGCGTAGACACGGAAAAGGGCTACACCTTC
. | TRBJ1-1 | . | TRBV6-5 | CASRGTEAFF | TGTGCCAGCAGGGGCACTGAAGCTTTCTTT
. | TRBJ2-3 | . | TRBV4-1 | CASSHTTLNTDTQYF | TGCGCCAGCAGCCACACAACGCTTAACACAGATACGCAGTATTTT
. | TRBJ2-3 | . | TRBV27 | CASSLSPESSTDTQYF | TGTGCCAGCAGTTTATCCCCAGAGTCTAGCACAGATACGCAGTATTTT
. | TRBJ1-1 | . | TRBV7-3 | CASSLNGGEAFF | TGTGCCAGCAGCTTAAATGGTGGTGAAGCTTTCTTT
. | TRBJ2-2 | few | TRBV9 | CASSAFGTGELFF | TGTGCCAGCAGCGCCTTCGGCACCGGGGAGCTGTTTTTT
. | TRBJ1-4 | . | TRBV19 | CASSHTPNEKLFF | TGTGCCAGTAGTCACACACCGAATGAAAAACTGTTTTTT
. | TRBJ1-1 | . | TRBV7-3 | CASSPGGTEAFF | TGTGCCAGCAGCCCCGGGGGGACTGAAGCTTTCTTT
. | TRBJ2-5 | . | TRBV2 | CASRGWGTGLQETQYF | TGTGCCAGCAGGGGTTGGGGGACGGGACTTCAAGAGACCCAGTACTTC
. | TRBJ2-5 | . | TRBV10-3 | CAISESIEDTQVTQYF | TGTGCCATCAGTGAGTCGATTGAGGACACCCAGGTAACCCAGTACTTC
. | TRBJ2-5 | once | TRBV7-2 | CASSLQGRGETQYF | TGTGCCAGCAGCTTACAGGGGCGCGGAGAGACCCAGTACTTC
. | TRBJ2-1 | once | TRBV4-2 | CASSQAEVGGGGWLQNEQFF | TGTGCCAGCAGCCAAGCGGAGGTTGGAGGGGGCGGGTGGTTACAGAATGAGCAGTTCTTC
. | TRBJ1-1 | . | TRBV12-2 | CASRCAQGNTEAFF | TGTGCAAGTCGCTGTGCACAGGGGAACACTGAAGCTTTCTTT
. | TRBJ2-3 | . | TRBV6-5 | CASSTRDDTDTQYF | TGTGCCAGCAGTACCCGGGACGACACAGATACGCAGTATTTT
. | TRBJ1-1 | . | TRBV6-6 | CASSYGGGTEAFF | TGTGCCAGCAGTTACGGAGGGGGGACTGAAGCTTTCTTT
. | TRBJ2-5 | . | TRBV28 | CASSLKYSYQETQYF | TGTGCCAGCAGTTTAAAATACAGCTACCAAGAGACCCAGTACTTC
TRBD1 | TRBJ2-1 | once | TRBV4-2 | CASSPKSRDRDHNEQFF | TGTGCCAGCAGCCCCAAGAGTCGGGACAGGGACCACAATGAGCAGTTCTTC
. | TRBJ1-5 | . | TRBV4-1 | CASSQIGRGDQPQHF | TGCGCCAGCAGCCAAATCGGCAGGGGTGATCAGCCCCAGCATTTT
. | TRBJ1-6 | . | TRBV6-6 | CASRLGTVNSPLHF | TGTGCCAGCAGGCTGGGAACAGTTAATTCACCCCTCCACTTT
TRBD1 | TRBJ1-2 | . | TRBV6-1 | CASSGGVTGLDGYTF | TGTGCCAGCAGCGGGGGGGTGACAGGGTTGGATGGCTACACCTTC
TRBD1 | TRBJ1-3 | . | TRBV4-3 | CASSQDPARGLGGGNTIYF | TGCGCCAGCAGCCAAGATCCGGCCAGGGGGCTAGGAGGGGGAAACACCATATATTTT
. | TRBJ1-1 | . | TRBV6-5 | CASSLAVNTEAFF | TGTGCCAGCAGTTTAGCAGTGAACACTGAAGCTTTCTTT
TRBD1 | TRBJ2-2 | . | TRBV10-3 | CAISPGQAGELFF | TGTGCCATCAGCCCGGGACAGGCCGGGGAGCTGTTTTTT
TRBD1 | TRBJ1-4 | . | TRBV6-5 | CASSQGQGFIKLFF | TGTGCCAGCAGCCAGGGACAGGGGTTTATCAAACTGTTTTTT
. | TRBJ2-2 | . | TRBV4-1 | CASSQEEADTTLFYGELFF | TGCGCCAGCAGCCAAGAAGAGGCGGACACCACCCTGTTTTACGGGGAGCTGTTTTTT
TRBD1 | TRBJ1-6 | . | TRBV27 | CASSLSAGGWSPLHF | TGTGCCAGCAGTTTATCGGCAGGGGGCTGGTCACCCCTCCACTTT
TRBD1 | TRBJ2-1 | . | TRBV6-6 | CASSKTGGFYNEQFF | TGTGCCAGCAGTAAGACAGGGGGGTTTTACAATGAGCAGTTCTTC
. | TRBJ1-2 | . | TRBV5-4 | CASSHRPGAGLYGYTF | TGTGCCAGCAGCCATCGGCCGGGGGCAGGGTTGTATGGCTACACCTTC
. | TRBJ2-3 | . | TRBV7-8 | CANHRGGTDTQYF | TGTGCCAACCACAGGGGAGGGACAGATACGCAGTATTTT
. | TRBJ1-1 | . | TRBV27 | CASSFGVTGTEAFF | TGTGCCAGCAGTTTTGGGGTCACCGGCACTGAAGCTTTCTTT
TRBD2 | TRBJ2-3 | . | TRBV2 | CASRGTSGITDTQYF | TGTGCCAGCAGAGGGACTAGCGGAATCACAGATACGCAGTATTTT